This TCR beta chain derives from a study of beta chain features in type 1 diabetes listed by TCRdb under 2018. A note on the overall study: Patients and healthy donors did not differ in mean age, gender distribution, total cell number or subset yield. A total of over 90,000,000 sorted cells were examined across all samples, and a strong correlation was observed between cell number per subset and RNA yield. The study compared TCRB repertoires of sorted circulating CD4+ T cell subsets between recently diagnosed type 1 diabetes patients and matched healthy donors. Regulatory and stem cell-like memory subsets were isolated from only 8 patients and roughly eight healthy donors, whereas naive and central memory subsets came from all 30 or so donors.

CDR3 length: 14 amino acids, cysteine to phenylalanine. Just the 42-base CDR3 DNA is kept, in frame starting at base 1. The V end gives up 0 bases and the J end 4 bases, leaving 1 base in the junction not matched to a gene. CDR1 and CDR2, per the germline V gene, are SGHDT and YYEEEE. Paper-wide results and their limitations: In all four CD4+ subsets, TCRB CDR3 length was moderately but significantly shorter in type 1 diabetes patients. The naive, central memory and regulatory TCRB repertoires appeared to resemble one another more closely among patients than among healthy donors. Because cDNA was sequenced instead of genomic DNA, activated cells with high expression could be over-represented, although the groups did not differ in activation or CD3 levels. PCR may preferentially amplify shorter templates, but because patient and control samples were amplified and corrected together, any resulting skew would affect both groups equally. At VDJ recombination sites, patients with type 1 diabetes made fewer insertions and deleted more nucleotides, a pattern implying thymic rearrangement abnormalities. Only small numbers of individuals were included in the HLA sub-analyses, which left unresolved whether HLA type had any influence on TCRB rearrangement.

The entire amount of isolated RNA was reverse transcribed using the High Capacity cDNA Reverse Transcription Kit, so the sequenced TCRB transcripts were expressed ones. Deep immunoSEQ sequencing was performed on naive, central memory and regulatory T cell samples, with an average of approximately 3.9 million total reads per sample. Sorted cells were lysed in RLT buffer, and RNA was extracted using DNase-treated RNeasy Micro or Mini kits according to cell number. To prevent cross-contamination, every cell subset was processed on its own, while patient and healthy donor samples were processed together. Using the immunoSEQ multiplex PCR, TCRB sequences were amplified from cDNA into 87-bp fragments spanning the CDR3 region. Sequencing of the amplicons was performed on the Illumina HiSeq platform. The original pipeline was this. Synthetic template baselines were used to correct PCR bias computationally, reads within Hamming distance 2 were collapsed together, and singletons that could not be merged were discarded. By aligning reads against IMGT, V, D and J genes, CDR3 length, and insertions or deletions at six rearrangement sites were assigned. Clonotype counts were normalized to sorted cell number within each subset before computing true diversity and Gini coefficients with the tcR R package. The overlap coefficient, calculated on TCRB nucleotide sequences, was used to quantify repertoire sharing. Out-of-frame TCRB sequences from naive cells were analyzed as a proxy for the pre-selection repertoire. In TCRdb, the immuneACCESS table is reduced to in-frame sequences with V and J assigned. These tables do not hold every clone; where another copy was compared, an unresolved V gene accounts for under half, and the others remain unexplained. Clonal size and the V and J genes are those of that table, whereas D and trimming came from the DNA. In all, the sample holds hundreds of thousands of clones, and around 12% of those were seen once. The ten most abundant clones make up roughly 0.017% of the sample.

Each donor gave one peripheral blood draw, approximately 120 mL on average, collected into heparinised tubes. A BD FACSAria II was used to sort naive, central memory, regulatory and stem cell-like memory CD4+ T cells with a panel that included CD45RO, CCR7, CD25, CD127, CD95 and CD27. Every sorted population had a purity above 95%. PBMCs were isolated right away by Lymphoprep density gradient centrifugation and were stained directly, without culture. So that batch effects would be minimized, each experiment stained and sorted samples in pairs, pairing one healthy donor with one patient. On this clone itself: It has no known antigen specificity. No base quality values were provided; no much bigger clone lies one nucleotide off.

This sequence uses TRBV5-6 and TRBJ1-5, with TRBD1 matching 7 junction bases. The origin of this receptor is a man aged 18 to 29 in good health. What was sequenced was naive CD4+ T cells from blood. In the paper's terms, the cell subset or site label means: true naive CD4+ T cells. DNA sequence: TGTGCCAGCAGCTTGGGGACAGGAAATCAGCCCCAGCATTTT. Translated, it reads CASSLGTGNQPQHF.